This T cell receptor (beta chain) was captured by sequencing in a study of blood T cell repertoires in COVID-19 (dated by TCRdb to about 2020). With regard to the full study: Samples covering the acute and convalescent phases of COVID-19 were provided by collaborators in the United States, Italy and Spain. The prospective study material was composed of cDNA or gDNA derived from T cells, B-cell-depleted T cells, or PBMCs. The samples were drawn from two sources: the first 160 participants of the ongoing ImmuneRACE study, and 950 to 1,500 subjects contributed by 6 global collaborators. Subjects who had been exposed to COVID-19, were actively infected with it, or had recovered from it provided the deeply sampled blood TCRbeta repertoires that made up the dataset. A freely available public database, intended as a resource for researchers studying the immune response to SARS-CoV-2, is where the repertoires were released. HLA class I and class II types, where available, came from metadata supplied by the sample provider rather than from assay-based typing. Sample metadata almost always included a de-identified subject ID, COVID-19 status, age in years and sex. Results the study describes overall, beyond this receptor: The quantity of clinical and demographic metadata differed by source and by participant and was supplied without curation.

The germline V gene gives CDR1 as SGHAT and CDR2 as FQNNGV. The CDR3 runs 17 residues from the cysteine to the phenylalanine. Only CDR3 DNA is held: 51 bases, read in frame from base 1. V was cut back by 5 bases and J by 1 base, leaving a gap of 20 bases between them. The immunoSEQ Assay, a bias-controlled multiplex PCR, was used to amplify TCRbeta CDR3 regions from genomic DNA. Per the source publication's procedure: Within the assay, amplification of reference gene primers was used to estimate how many nucleated cells each sample contained. Sequence reads were collapsed and filtered to measure the absolute abundance of every unique TCRbeta CDR3 rearrangement. Productive Simpson clonality was computed per sample as the square root of Simpson's diversity index over productive rearrangements. TCRdb holds this immuneACCESS table with in-frame rearrangements only. Some clones are missing; in checked studies, unresolved V genes explain under half, and the rest has no known cause. From that table come the V and J calls and clone size; the DNA was used to work out D and trimming. This sample is represented by fewer than 700,000 clones; 85% to 90% of them were singletons. Less than 9% of the sample belongs to the ten largest clones.

Details on this clone: The specificity of this receptor is unknown. Base qualities were left out, and no much larger clone turns up one base away.

At one collaborating source in Seattle, patients were enrolled during active infection and were followed longitudinally through the course of disease. Collaborating institutions collected whole blood in K2EDTA tubes following their own protocols. For TCRbeta analysis, collaborator samples were shipped as frozen whole blood, as isolated PBMCs, or as DNA extracted from either sample type. The receptor chain draws on TRBV11-2 and TRBJ2-5; the D gene is perhaps TRBD2, on 5 matching bases. Sequencing used peripheral blood. The TCR originated in a woman aged 45-59 years with COVID-19, enrolled during active disease. The CDR3 protein is CASSRTSVDPGQETQYF. The nucleotide sequence reads as follows: TGTGCCAGCAGCCGGACTTCGGTGGATCCAGGCCAAGAGACCCAGTACTTC. The reference TRBV11-2 and TRBJ2-5 proteins fill in what lies around the CDR3, so the full variable domain reads EAGVAQSPRYKIIEKRQSVAFWCNPISGHATLYWYQQILGQGPKLLIQFQNNGVVDDSQLPKDRFSAERLKGVDSTLKIQPAKLEDSAVYLCASSRTSVDPGQETQYFGPGTRLLVL.